The 15 T cell receptor beta chains in this list originate from one sample, sequenced in a study of blood T cell repertoires in COVID-19 (dated by TCRdb to about 2020). The method behind the library was the immunoSEQ multiplex PCR assay. TCRdb's version of the immuneACCESS table is confined to in-frame rearrangements and falls short of the full clone set. An unresolved V gene accounts for under half of the shortfall where checked; the remainder is of unknown origin. This sample comprises approximately 220,000 clones, around 86% of them detected only once. More than 2.5% of the sample is in the top ten clones. Sample: peripheral blood. These TCRs come from a man aged 55 to 70 with acute or convalescent COVID-19.

The chain joins TRBV10-3 to TRBJ1-1, with D maybe TRBD1 (5 bases). The CDR3 contains 14 residues. The germline V gene encodes CDR1 ENHRY and CDR2 SYGVKD. The V end lost 6 bases, the J end lost 8 bases, and 19 bases lay between the germline ends. The CDR3 is CAIRRGPEGTEAFF. CDR3 DNA: TGTGCCATCAGGAGGGGACCGGAGGGAACCGAAGCTTTCTTT.

The chain links TRBV2 to TRBJ1-5; 12 bases line up with TRBD1. The CDR3 is 15 residues long. Germline V CDR1 and CDR2: SNHLY, FYNNEI. V was clipped by 6 bases and J by 7 bases; unmatched bases: 7. CDR3 in amino acids: CASSGTGGYEQPQHF. DNA of the CDR3: TGTGCCAGCAGCGGGACAGGGGGCTACGAACAGCCCCAGCATTTT.

This clone was observed a single time. V and J are TRBV3-1 (or the pseudogene TRBV3-2) and TRBJ2-5; D is possibly TRBD2 (6 bases). V was shortened by 1 base and J by 5 bases, with 11 bases between the two germline ends. CDR3 length: 14 amino acids. Germline assignment: CDR1 LGHDT and CDR2 YNNKEL (reference sequence). As DNA, the CDR3 is TGTGCCAGCAGCCAAGGGGAGGTCCTGGAGACCCAGTACTTC. Translated: CASSQGEVLETQYF.

The CDR3 sequence is CASSKRGTYLYSNQPQHF. The CDR3 bases are TGTGCCAGCAGTAAACGGGGTACCTATCTCTATAGCAATCAGCCCCAGCATTTT. This chain uses TRBV27 with TRBJ1-5; D is uncertain. Germline V gives CDR1 MNHEY, CDR2 SMNVEV (reference sequence). The CDR3 extends over 18 amino acids. Trimming cost V 5 bases and J 0 bases, with 20 bases left between them.

The V and J genes are TRBV5-6 and TRBJ1-4, with D uncertain. The CDR3 consists of 13 residues. In germline, CDR1 is SGHDT, CDR2 YYEEEE. Trimming left V 0 bases short and J 12 bases short, with 12 bases between. The CDR3: CASSLAMAGELFF. The DNA of the CDR3 is TGTGCCAGCAGCTTGGCGATGGCGGGAGAACTGTTTTTT.

The chain uses TRBV5-6 and TRBJ2-7; D perhaps matches TRBD1 (5 bases). V shed 0 bases and J shed 2 bases, with 9 bases lying between them. The CDR3 length is 14 residues. CDR1 is SGHDT, CDR2 YYEEEE, per germline. The CDR3 spells CASSLDAGTYEQYF. In DNA, the CDR3 is TGTGCCAGCAGCTTGGACGCAGGGACCTACGAGCAGTACTTC.

The chain couples TRBV3-1 (or the pseudogene TRBV3-2) to TRBJ2-1, with D possibly being TRBD2 (7 bases). The CDR3 has 15 residues. V gave up 4 bases and J gave up 6 bases, with 16 bases separating them. Germline V CDR1 and CDR2: LGHDT, YNNKEL (reference sequence). The CDR3, as DNA: TGTGCCAGCAGCCCGACTCGCGGGGGCCGCAATGAGCAGTTCTTC. Amino acid sequence: CASSPTRGGRNEQFF.

Worth noting for this clone: The germline gene is not matched at one end of the junction; a read error may be the cause. The V call is TRBV5-4, the J call TRBJ1-1; 12 nucleotides match TRBD1. Germline CDR1 and CDR2: SGHNT and YYREEE (reference sequence). The CDR3 spans 18 residues. The DNA for the CDR3 is TGCGCCAGCAGCGTTTCTCGGGACAGGGGGCTTCGGAACACTGAAGCTTTCTTT. It translates to CASSVSRDRGLRNTEAFF.

The gene calls are TRBV6-5 and TRBJ1-2, with D possibly being TRBD1 (6 bases). The CDR3 covers 12 residues. Germline-derived CDR1 and CDR2 are MNHEY and SVGAGI. With 8 bases removed from V and 4 bases from J, the gap between germline ends came to 11 bases. The CDR3 DNA sequence: TGTGCCAGCGGCGGCAGGGGCTATGGCTACACCTTC. Its protein product is CASGGRGYGYTF.

This chain links TRBV3-1 (or the pseudogene TRBV3-2) with TRBJ2-5; 16 bases map to TRBD2. The germline gives CDR1 LGHDT, CDR2 YNNKEL (reference sequence). The CDR3 has 19 residues. V lost 0 bases to trimming and J lost 0 bases; unmatched junction nucleotides: 4. CDR3 amino acids: CASSQEPGLAGGYQETQYF. CDR3 nucleotide sequence: TGTGCCAGCAGCCAAGAGCCGGGACTAGCGGGGGGGTACCAAGAGACCCAGTACTTC.

The rearrangement links TRBV28 to TRBJ2-7, with 7 bases identical to TRBD1. The J segment lost 4 bases and the V segment lost 6 bases, leaving 9 bases of the junction unmatched. This CDR3 is 14 amino acids long. CDR1 MDHEN and CDR2 SYDVKM come from the germline V gene. This CDR3 reads CASSVQGTLYEQYF. The CDR3 DNA sequence: TGTGCCAGCAGCGTACAGGGGACCCTATACGAGCAGTACTTC.

CDR3 amino acids: CASSGGESHYGYTF. The DNA of the CDR3 is TGTGCCAGCAGCGGAGGCGAGTCCCACTATGGCTACACCTTC. This chain links TRBV27 with TRBJ1-2; D remains ambiguous. From germline, CDR1 is MNHEY and CDR2 SMNVEV (reference sequence). V was cut by 6 bases and J by 3 bases, with 14 bases left in between. The CDR3 consists of 14 residues.

The chain has TRBV4-2 and TRBJ2-6, with TRBD1 matching over 7 bases. V was clipped by 4 bases and J by 0 bases; unmatched bases: 9. CDR1 LGHNA and CDR2 YNFKEQ come from the germline V gene. CDR3 length: 18 residues. CDR3: CASSRPGQFHSGANVLTF. CDR3 nucleotide sequence: TGTGCCAGCAGCCGACCGGGACAGTTTCACTCTGGGGCCAACGTCCTGACTTTC.

This clone was found once. The V gene is TRBV7-2, the J gene TRBJ2-5; 9 nucleotides agree with TRBD1. This CDR3 contains 16 residues. The germline CDR1 and CDR2 sequences are SGHTA and FQGNSA. V shed 5 bases and J 2 bases; nucleotides not matched to a gene: 9. The CDR3 DNA reads TGTGCCAGCAGCCCGCACAGGGGGCTTCGGCAAGAGACCCAGTACTTC. This translates into CASSPHRGLRQETQYF. The entire variable domain, with the rest obtained from reference TRBV7-2 and TRBJ2-5, is as follows: GAGVSQSPSNKVTEKGKDVELRCDPISGHTALYWYRQSLGQGLEFLIYFQGNSAPDKSGLPSDRFSAERTGGSVSTLTIQRTQQEDSAVYLCASSPHRGLRQETQYFGPGTRLLVL.

The chain carries TRBV9 and TRBJ1-1; TRBD1 matches 7 bases. Trimming removed 3 bases from V and 1 base from J; junction bases left unmatched: 6. Germline V lookup: CDR1 SGDLS, CDR2 YYNGEE. The CDR3 is made up of 15 amino acids. The chain's CDR3 is CASSATGVENTEAFF. DNA for the CDR3: TGTGCCAGCAGCGCTACAGGGGTCGAGAACACTGAAGCTTTCTTT.